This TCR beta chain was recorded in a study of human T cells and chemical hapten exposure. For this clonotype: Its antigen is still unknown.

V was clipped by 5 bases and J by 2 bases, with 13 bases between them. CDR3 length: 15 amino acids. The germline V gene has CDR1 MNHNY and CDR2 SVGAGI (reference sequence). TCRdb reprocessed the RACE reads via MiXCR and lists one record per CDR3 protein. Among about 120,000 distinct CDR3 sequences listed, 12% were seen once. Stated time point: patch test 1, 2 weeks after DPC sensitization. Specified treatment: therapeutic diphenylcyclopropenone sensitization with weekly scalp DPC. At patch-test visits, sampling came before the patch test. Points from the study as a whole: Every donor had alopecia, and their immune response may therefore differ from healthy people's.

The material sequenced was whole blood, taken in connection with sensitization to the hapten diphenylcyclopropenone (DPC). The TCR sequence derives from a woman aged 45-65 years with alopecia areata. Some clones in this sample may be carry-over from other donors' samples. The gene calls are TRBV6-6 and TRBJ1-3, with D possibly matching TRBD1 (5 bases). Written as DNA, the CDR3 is TGTGCCAGCAGTCCGCAGAAAGGGGCTGGAAACACCATATATTTT. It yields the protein CASSPQKGAGNTIYF.